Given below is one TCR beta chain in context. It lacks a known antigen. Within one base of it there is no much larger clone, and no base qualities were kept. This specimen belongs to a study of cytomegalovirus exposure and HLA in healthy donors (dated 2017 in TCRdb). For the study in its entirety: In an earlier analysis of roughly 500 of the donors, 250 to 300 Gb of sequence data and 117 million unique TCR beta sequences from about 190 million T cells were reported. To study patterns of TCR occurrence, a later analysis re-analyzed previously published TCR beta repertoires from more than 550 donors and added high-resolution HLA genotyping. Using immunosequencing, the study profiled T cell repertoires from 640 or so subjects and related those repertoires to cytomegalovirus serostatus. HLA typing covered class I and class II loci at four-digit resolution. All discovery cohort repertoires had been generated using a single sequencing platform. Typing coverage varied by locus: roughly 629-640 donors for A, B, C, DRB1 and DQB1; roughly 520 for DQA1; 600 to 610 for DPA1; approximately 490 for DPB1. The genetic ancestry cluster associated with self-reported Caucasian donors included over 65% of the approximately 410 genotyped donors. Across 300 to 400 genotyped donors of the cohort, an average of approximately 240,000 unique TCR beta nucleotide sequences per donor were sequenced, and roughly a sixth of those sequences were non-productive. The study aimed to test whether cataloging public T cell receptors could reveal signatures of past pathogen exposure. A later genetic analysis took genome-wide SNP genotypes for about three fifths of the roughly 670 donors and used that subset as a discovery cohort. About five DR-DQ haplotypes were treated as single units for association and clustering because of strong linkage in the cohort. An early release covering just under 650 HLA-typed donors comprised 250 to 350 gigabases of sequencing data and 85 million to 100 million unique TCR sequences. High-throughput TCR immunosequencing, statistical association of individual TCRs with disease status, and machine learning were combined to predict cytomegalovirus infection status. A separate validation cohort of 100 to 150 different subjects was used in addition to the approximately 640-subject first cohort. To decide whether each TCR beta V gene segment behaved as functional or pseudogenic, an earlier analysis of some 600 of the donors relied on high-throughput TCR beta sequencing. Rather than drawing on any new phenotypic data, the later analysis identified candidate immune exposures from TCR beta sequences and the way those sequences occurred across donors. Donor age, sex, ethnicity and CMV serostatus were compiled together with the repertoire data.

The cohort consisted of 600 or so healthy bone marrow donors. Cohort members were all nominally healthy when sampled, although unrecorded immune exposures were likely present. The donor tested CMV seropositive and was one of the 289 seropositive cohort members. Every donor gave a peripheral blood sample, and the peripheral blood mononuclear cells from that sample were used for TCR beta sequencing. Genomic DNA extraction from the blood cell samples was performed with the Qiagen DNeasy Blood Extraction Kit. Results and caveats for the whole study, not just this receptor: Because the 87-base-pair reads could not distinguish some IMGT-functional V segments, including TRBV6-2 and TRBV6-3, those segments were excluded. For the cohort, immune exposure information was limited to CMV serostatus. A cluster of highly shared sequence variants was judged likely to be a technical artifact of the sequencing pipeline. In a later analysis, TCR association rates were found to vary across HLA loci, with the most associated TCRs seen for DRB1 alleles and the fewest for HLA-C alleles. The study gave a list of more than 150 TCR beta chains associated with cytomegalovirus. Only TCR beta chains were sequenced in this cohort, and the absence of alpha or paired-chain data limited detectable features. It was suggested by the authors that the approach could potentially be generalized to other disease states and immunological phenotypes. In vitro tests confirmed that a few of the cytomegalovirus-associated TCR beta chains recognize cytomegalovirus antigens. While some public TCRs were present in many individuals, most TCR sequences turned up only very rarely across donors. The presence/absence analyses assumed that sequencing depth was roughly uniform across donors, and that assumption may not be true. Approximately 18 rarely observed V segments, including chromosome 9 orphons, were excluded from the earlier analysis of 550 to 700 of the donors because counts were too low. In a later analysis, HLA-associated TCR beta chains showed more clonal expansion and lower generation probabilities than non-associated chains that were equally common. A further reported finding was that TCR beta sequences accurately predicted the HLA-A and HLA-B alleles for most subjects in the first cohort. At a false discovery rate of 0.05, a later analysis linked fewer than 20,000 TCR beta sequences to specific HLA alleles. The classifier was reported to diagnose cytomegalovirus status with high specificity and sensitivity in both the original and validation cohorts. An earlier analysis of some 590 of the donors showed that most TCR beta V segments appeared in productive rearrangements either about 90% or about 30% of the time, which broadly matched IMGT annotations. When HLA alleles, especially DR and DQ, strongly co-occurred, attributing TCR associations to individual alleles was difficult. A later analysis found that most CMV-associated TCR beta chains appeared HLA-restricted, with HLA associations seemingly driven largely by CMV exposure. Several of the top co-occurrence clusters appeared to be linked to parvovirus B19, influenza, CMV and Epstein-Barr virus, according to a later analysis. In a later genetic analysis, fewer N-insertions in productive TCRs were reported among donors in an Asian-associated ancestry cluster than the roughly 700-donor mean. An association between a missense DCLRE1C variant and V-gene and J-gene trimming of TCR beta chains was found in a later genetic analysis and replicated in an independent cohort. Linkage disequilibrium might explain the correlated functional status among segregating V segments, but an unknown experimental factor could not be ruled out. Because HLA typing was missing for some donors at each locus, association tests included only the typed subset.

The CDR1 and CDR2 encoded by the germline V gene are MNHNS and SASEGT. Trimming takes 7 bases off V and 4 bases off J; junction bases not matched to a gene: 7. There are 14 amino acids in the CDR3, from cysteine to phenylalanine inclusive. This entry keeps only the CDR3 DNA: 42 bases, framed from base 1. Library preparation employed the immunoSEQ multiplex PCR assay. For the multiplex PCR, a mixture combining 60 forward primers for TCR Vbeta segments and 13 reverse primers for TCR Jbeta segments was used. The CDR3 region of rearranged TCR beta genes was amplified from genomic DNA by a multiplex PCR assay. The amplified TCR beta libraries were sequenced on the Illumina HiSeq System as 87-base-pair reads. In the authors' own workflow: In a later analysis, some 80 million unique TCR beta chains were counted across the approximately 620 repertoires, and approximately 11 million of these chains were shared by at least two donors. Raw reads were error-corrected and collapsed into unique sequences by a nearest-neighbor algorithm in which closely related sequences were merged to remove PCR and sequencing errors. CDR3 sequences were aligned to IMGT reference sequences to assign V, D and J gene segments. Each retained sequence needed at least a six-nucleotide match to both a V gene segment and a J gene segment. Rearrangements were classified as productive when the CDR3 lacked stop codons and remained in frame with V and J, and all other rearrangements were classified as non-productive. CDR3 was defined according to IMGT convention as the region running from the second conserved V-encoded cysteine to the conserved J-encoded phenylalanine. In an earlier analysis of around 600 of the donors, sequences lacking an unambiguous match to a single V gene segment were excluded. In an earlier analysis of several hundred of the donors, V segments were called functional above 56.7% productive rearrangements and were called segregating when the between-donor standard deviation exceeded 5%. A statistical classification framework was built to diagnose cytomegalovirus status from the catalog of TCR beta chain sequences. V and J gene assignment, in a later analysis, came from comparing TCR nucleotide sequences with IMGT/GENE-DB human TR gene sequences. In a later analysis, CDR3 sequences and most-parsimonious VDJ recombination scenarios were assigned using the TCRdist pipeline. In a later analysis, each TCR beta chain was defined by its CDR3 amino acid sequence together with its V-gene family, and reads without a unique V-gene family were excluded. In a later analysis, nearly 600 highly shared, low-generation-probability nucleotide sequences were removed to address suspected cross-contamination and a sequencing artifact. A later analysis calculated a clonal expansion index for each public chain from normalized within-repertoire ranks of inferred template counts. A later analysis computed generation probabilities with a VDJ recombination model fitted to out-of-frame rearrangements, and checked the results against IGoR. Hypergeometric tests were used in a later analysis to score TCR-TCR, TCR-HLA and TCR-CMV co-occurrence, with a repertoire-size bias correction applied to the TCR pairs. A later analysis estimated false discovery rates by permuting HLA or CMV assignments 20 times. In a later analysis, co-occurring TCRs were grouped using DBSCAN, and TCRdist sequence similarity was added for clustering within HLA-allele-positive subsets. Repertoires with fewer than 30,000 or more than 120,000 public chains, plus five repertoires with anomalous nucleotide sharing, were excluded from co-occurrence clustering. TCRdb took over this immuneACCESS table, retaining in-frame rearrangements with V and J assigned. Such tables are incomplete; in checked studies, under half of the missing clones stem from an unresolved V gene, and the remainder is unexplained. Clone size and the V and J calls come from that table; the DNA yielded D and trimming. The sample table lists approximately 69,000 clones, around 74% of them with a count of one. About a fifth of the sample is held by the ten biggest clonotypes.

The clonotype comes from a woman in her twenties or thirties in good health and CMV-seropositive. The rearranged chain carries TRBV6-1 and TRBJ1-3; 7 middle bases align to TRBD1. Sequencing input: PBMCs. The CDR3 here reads CASTKQGLGNTIYF. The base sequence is TGTGCCAGCACCAAACAGGGGTTGGGAAACACCATATATTTT.